The T cell receptor beta chain described here comes from a study of CD8+CD57+ T cells in acquired aplastic anemia. Overall study context: The mean DNA yield obtained from sorted CD4+ and CD8+ cells came to roughly 3.4 ug. Study findings and constraints: Sharing between patients and controls was observed for twenty-nine CD8+ CDR3 sequences. In CD8+ cells, Simpson's diversity showed no significant difference between patients and controls.

Genomic DNA templated the TCR beta VDJ and CDR3 profiling. In TCRdb, the reads were re-called with MiXCR into one record per CDR3 protein. Here the sample spans 400,000 to 450,000 distinct CDR3 sequences, 60% to 80% being singletons. CDR3 length equals 12 residues. The germline gives CDR1 LGHNA, CDR2 YNFKEQ. Trimming stripped 0 bases from V and 6 bases from J, with 4 bases between. On this clonotype: Its antigen is undetermined.

The sample was sorted CD4+, CD8+, or CD8+CD57+ T cells (not recorded which) from PBMCs. The origin of this receptor is a human donor in good health, serving as a control. This rearrangement joins TRBV4-2 to TRBJ2-3; D call uncertain. The CDR3 nucleotides are TGTGCCAGCAGCCAAGATAGGGATACGCAGTATTTT. Residues: CASSQDRDTQYF.